The clone carrying this T cell receptor beta chain appeared many times. This sample is part of a study of Graves' ophthalmopathy and Graves' hyperthyroidism. Eligible hyperthyroidism cases comprised new diagnoses of under 2 months' duration in individuals aged 18 to 65. Clinical symptoms, serum thyroxine, TRAb, thyroid ultrasound and orbital computed tomography were relied on for diagnosis. TCR beta CDR3 regions were amplified from RNA transcripts. An opening RT-PCR round employed HTBI primers and preceded a second-round multiplex PCR. MiXCR, applied by TCRdb to the multiplex PCR reads, yields one record per CDR3 protein. The sample holds just over 600,000 distinct CDR3 sequences, around a fifth seen once. The clonotype comes from a woman aged 18-29 years with stable Graves' hyperthyroidism. Some clones in this sample may be carry-over from other donors' samples. The sequenced sample consisted of peripheral blood.

CDR3 sequence reads: CSAAGTSGIQYF. The DNA for the CDR3 is TGCAGTGCCGCCGGGACTAGCGGGATTCAGTACTTC. The chain joins TRBV20-1 to TRBJ2-5; 13 bases map to TRBD2. Unmatched junction bases numbered 6, after V lost 6 bases and J lost 11 bases. CDR3 length: 12 amino acids. Germline V CDR1 and CDR2: DFQATT, SNEGSKA (reference sequence).